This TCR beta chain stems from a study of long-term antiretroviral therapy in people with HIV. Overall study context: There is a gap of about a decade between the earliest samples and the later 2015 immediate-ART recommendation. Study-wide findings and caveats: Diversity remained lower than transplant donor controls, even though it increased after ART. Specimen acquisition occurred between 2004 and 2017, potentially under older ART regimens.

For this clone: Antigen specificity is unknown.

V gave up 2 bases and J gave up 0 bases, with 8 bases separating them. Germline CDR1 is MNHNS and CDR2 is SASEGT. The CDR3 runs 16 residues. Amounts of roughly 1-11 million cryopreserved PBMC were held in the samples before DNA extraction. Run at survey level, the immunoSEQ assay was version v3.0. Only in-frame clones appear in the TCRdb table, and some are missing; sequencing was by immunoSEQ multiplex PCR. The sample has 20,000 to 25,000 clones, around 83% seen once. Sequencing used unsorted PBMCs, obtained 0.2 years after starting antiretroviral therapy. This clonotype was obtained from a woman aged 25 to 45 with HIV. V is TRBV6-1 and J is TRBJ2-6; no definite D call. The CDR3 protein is CASSELAGSGANVLTF. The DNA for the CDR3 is TGTGCCAGCAGTGAACTGGCAGGCTCTGGGGCCAACGTCCTGACTTTC.